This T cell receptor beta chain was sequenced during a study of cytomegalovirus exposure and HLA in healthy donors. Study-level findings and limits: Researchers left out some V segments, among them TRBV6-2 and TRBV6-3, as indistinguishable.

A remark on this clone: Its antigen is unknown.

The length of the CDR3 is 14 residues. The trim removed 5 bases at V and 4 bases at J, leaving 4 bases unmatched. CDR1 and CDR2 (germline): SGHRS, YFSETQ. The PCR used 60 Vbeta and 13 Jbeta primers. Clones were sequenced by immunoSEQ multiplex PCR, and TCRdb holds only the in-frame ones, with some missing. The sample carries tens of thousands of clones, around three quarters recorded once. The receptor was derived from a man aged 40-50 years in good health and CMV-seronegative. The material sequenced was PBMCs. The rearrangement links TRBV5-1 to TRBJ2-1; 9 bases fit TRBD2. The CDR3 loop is CASSEAGGYNEQFF. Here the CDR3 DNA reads TGCGCCAGCAGTGAAGCGGGAGGATACAATGAGCAGTTCTTC.